This T cell receptor beta chain was found in a study of long-term antiretroviral therapy in people with HIV. HIV-positive participants all received treatment in the United States. It was version v3.0 of the immunoSEQ assay that was run at survey level. The assay was immunoSEQ multiplex PCR, and TCRdb's table has in-frame clones only and misses some. The table has 20,000 to 30,000 clones, about 85% seen once; the top ten hold more than 3%. About this clone itself: The antigen is unknown.

Broader study findings: Following ART, diversity rose but still fell short of transplant donor controls. Repertoires from HIV showed CDR3 length ranges narrower than those of controls. Those clones which expanded before ART made up the dominant part of the repertoire at all time points.

Germline CDR1 and CDR2: GTSNPN and SVGIG (reference sequence). The germline V and J ends were trimmed by 2 bases and 2 bases, with 12 bases remaining between them. The CDR3 spans 14 residues. This sequence was found in a woman aged 25 to 39 with HIV. The source material was unsorted PBMCs, sampled 1.9 years after starting antiretroviral therapy. The V call is TRBV30, the J call TRBJ1-2; D is unclear. The CDR3 loop reads CAWSIQDGNYGYTF. In DNA form, the CDR3 reads TGTGCCTGGAGTATCCAAGACGGGAACTATGGCTACACCTTC.